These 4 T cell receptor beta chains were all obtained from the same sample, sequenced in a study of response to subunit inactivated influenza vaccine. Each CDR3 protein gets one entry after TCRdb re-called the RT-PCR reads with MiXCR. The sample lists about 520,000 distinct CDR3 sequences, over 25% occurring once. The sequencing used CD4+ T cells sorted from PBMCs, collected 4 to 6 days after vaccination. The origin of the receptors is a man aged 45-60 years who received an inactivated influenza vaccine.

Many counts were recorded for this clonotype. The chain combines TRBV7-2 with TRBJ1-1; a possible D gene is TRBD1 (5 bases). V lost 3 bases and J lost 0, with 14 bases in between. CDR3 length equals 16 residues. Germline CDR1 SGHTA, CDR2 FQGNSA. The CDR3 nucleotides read TGTGCCAGCAGCTTTATTAGCCGACAGTTGAACACTGAAGCTTTCTTT. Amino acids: CASSFISRQLNTEAFF. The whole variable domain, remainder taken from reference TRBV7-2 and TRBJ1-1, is GAGVSQSPSNKVTEKGKDVELRCDPISGHTALYWYRQSLGQGLEFLIYFQGNSAPDKSGLPSDRFSAERTGGSVSTLTIQRTQQEDSAVYLCASSFISRQLNTEAFFGQGTRLTVV.

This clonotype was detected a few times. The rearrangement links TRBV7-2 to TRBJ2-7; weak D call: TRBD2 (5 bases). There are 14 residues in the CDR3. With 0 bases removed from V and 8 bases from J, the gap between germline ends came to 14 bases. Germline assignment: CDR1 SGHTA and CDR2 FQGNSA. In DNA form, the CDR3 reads TGTGCCAGCAGCTTAGCGCTCGGGGTCGAGAAGCAGTACTTC. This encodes CASSLALGVEKQYF.

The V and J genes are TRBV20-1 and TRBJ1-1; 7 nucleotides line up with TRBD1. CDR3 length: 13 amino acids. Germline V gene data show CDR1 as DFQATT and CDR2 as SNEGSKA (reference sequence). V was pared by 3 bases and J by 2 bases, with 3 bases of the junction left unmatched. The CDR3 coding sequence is TGCAGTGCTAGCAGGGGGGTAAACACTGAAGCTTTCTTT. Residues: CSASRGVNTEAFF.

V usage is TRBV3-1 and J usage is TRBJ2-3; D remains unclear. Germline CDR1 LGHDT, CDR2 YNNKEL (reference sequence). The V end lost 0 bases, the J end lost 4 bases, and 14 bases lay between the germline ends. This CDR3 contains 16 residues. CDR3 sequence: CASSQEILSRADTQYF. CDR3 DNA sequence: TGTGCCAGCAGCCAAGAAATCCTTTCCCGGGCAGATACGCAGTATTTT.